The source of this T cell receptor beta chain is a study of blood T cells in healthy people across ages. Comments on this clonotype: Its antigen is undetermined.

General study findings and limits: It was held that the diversity estimates obtained from one million T cells were underestimates. Researchers report that TCR beta diversity correlated strongly with naive T cell percentage.

Alongside a J-beta primer mix, a sample-barcoded 5' primer served in a second PCR lasting roughly 6 to 11 cycles. All cDNA molecules were each tagged by a template-switch adaptor with 12 random nucleotides. In TCRdb, the 5' RACE reads were re-called with MiXCR into one record per CDR3 protein. The sample holds fewer than 2,000,000 distinct CDR3 sequences, 30% to 40% seen once. Each sample used at least 7 million PBMCs. The CDR3 has 17 residues. Germline V gives CDR1 MNHNY, CDR2 SVGAGI (reference sequence). The junction had 10 bases not matched to a gene; V was cut back by 3 bases and J by 7 bases. The sample consisted of blood. This receptor was taken from a human donor in good health. The J gene is TRBJ1-6, the V gene TRBV6-6; 9 nucleotides line up with TRBD1. The CDR3 spells CASSYLGTGLSNSPLHF. CDR3 DNA sequence: TGTGCCAGCAGTTATCTAGGGACAGGGTTATCAAATTCACCCCTCCACTTT.